These 14 T cell receptor beta chains came from one sample sequenced in a study of immune characterization of retroperitoneal liposarcoma. One entry per CDR3 protein, called by TCRdb with MiXCR from the PCR reads. Among 8,500 to 11,000 distinct CDR3 sequences listed, about 27% were seen once. Sequenced material: tumor tissue. These TCRs come from a female donor with retroperitoneal liposarcoma.

V gene TRBV7-2 combines with J gene TRBJ2-4, with D tentatively TRBD2 (5 bases). This CDR3 is 14 amino acids long. Per the germline V gene, CDR1 is SGHTA and CDR2 is FQGNSA. The V end lost 0 bases, the J end lost 4 bases, and 7 bases lay between the germline ends. In nucleotides, the CDR3 is TGTGCCAGCAGCTTAGCGGGAGCTAAAAACATTCAGTACTTC. This codes for CASSLAGAKNIQYF.

Ten or more counts support this clonotype. The V call is TRBV6-6, the J call TRBJ2-5; D uncertain. The germline gives CDR1 MNHNY, CDR2 SVGAGI (reference sequence). Trimming shortened V by 2 bases and J by 0 bases, and 22 bases separated the two germline ends. The CDR3 runs to 19 residues. The CDR3 DNA reads TGTGCCAGCAGTTACGCCATATGGGTGGCTAGACGGTACCAAGAGACCCAGTACTTC. It codes for CASSYAIWVARRYQETQYF.

This clonotype has just a few counts. The rearrangement links TRBV6-1 to TRBJ2-3; 8 positions agree with TRBD1. Looked up from germline, CDR1 is MNHNS and CDR2 is SASEGT. J lost 4 bases, V lost 6 bases, and 12 bases had no gene match. This CDR3 spans 16 amino acids. CDR3 in amino acids: CASSTSAGQGADTQYF. The CDR3 region has the DNA TGTGCCAGCAGCACCTCTGCCGGACAGGGAGCAGATACGCAGTATTTT.

This clonotype was detected a few times. The chain joins TRBV10-1 to TRBJ1-2; D gene ambiguous. Germline-derived CDR1 and CDR2 are WNHNN and SYGVQD (reference sequence). The CDR3 is made up of 13 amino acids. The V end lost 2 bases, the J end lost 2 bases, and 6 bases lay between the germline ends. The CDR3 coding sequence is TGCGCCAGCAGTGAGCACCAGAACTATGGCTACACCTTC. Protein sequence: CASSEHQNYGYTF.

Worth noting for this clonotype: The CDR3 does not end in the conserved phenylalanine or tryptophan, so this is likely a read error. The limits of the CDR3 on the DNA are not certain, so only TCRdb's listed CDR3 is given. The chain is built from TRBV6-1 and TRBJ2-3; the table's D call of TRBD1 was not tested on the DNA. Ends included, the CDR3 has 12 residues. The V gene's germline CDR1 is MNHNS and CDR2 SASEGT. CDR3: CASGPAGELPYS.

This chain's CDR3 is CASSHGSVSEQYF. CDR3 nucleotides: TGCGCCAGCAGCCATGGGTCCGTCAGCGAGCAGTACTTC. The V and J genes are TRBV4-1 and TRBJ2-7; no clear D gene. The V and J ends lost 3 bases and 6 bases respectively, with 12 bases between them. The CDR3 covers 13 residues. The germline gives CDR1 MGHRA, CDR2 YSYEKL.

This rearrangement joins TRBV27 to TRBJ2-5, with D perhaps TRBD1 or TRBD2 (6 bases each). CDR1 is MNHEY and CDR2 is SMNVEV in the germline V gene (reference sequence). The length of the CDR3 is 15 residues. Trimming pared 3 bases from V and 11 bases from J, leaving 22 bases between. The CDR3 protein is CASSFGGGPYNEQYF. DNA of the CDR3: TGTGCCAGCAGTTTTGGAGGGGGTCCCTACAATGAGCAGTACTTC.

On this clonotype itself: Since a much larger clone is just one base distant, this may be a read error. The J gene is TRBJ2-7, the V gene TRBV7-6; D assignment may be TRBD1 or TRBD2 (5 bases each). The J call is uncertain, as TRBJ2-1 better fits the DNA end. Germline CDR1 reads SGHVS; CDR2 reads FNYEAQ. The CDR3 has 15 residues. This CDR3 reads CASSLDEGPTYEQFF. The CDR3 DNA reads TGTGCCAGCAGCTTAGATGAGGGGCCCACCTACGAGCAGTTCTTC.

This clonotype was counted between two and nine times. This sequence joins TRBV6-1 and TRBJ2-3, with 7 bases fitting TRBD2. Germline V gene data show CDR1 as MNHNS and CDR2 as SASEGT. Trimming at V came to 1 base and at J to 2 bases, leaving 6 bases not matched to a gene. The CDR3 length is 16 residues. CDR3 protein: CASSEGTSTYTDTQYF. CDR3 bases: TGTGCCAGCAGTGAAGGGACTAGTACGTACACAGATACGCAGTATTTT.

The chain couples TRBV12-3 or TRBV12-4 to TRBJ1-2, with D maybe TRBD1 (5 bases). The length of the CDR3 is 14 residues. V was clipped by 5 bases and J by 8 bases, with 18 bases between them. Here the CDR3 DNA reads TGTGCCAGCAGTCTGAATCAGGGCATACAAGGCTACACCTTC. This translates into CASSLNQGIQGYTF.

CDR3 sequence (DNA): TGTGCCAGCAGCTCCCGGGACGATGAGACCCAGTACTTC. It translates to CASSSRDDETQYF. This rearrangement joins TRBV11-1 to TRBJ2-5; possibly TRBD1 or TRBD2 for D (5 bases each). The V gene's germline CDR1 is SGHAT and CDR2 FQDESV (reference sequence). Deletions cut 4 bases from V and 5 bases from J, with 11 bases between. The CDR3 runs to 13 residues.

This clonotype came up a few times. This chain uses TRBV6-1 with TRBJ1-1; no definite D call. Trimming pared 6 bases from V and 6 bases from J, leaving 17 bases between. The CDR3 totals 14 residues. Germline assignment: CDR1 MNHNS and CDR2 SASEGT. CDR3 protein: CASSQREGVPEAFF. The CDR3 bases are TGTGCCAGCAGCCAAAGAGAGGGCGTACCTGAAGCTTTCTTT.

J is TRBJ2-1 and V is TRBV6-1; the match to TRBD2 covers 10 bases. Germline assignment: CDR1 MNHNS and CDR2 SASEGT. The V and J ends lost 5 bases and 8 bases, in that order; junction bases with no gene match: 9. This CDR3 region has 15 residues. CDR3 bases: TGTGCCAGCAGTTTTGGACTAGCGGCAGGAGATGAGCAGTTCTTC. Translation: CASSFGLAAGDEQFF.

This clonotype was detected many times. The chain recombines TRBV12-3 or TRBV12-4 with TRBJ2-1; 8 bases map to TRBD2. This CDR3 has 15 amino acids. With V trimmed by 2 bases and J by 13 bases, 13 bases remained unmatched. The CDR3 DNA reads as TGTGCCAGCAGTTTATCCGGGGGGGCCAAAAACATTCAGTTCTTC. Translation gives CASSLSGGAKNIQFF.